These 25 T cell receptor beta chains share one sample of origin, sequenced in a study of blood T cell repertoires in COVID-19. TCRdb keeps only in-frame clones here, not all; method: immunoSEQ multiplex PCR. The repertoire holds fewer than 500,000 clones, with around 87% as singletons. What was sequenced was PBMCs or T cells enriched from blood (not recorded which). Receptor source: a man younger than 45 who had recovered from COVID-19.

The chain couples TRBV19 to TRBJ1-2; a weak D match, TRBD1 (5 bases). Germline V gives CDR1 LNHDA, CDR2 SQIVND (reference sequence). The V gene lost 1 base and the J gene lost 8 bases, with 14 bases spanning the gap. The CDR3 spans 14 residues. CDR3 bases: TGTGCCAGTAGTATAGGAGGCAGGGTTGGAGGCTACACCTTC. It translates to CASSIGGRVGGYTF.

The J gene is TRBJ1-1, the V gene TRBV2; D ambiguous. Per germline, CDR1 SNHLY and CDR2 FYNNEI. The CDR3 runs 12 residues. Trimming cost V 6 bases and J 0 bases, with 5 bases left between them. CDR3 DNA: TGTGCCAGCAGCGTTTTGAACACTGAAGCTTTCTTT. This codes for CASSVLNTEAFF.

The chain combines TRBV11-2 with TRBJ2-7; weak D call: TRBD2 (5 bases). The germline gives CDR1 SGHAT, CDR2 FQNNGV. Deletions cut 6 bases from V and 1 base from J, with 13 bases between. The CDR3 loop spans 14 amino acids. The CDR3 nucleotides read TGTGCCAGCAGATCTGCCCGAGGGTCCTACGAGCAGTACTTC. This codes for CASRSARGSYEQYF.

The chain joins TRBV2 to TRBJ1-1; unclear D gene. This CDR3 spans 13 amino acids. From germline, CDR1 is SNHLY and CDR2 FYNNEI. With 5 bases removed from V and 1 base from J, the gap between germline ends came to 8 bases. CDR3 protein: CASSPRGNTEAFF. CDR3 sequence (DNA): TGTGCCAGCAGTCCCCGGGGGAACACTGAAGCTTTCTTT.

The V gene is TRBV7-9, the J gene TRBJ1-6, with D hard to call. CDR1 is SEHNR, CDR2 FQNEAQ, per germline (reference sequence). This CDR3 has 15 amino acids. Trimming left V 6 bases short and J 9 bases short, with 18 bases between. In DNA form, the CDR3 reads TGTGCCAGCAGTTATGGTCGGGGAGTTAGTTCACCCCTCCACTTT. It specifies CASSYGRGVSSPLHF. Drawing the rest from reference TRBV7-9 and TRBJ1-6, the complete variable domain is DTGVSQNPRHKITKRGQNVTFRCDPISEHNRLYWYRQTLGQGPEFLTYFQNEAQLEKSRLLSDRFSAERPKGSFSTLEIQRTEQGDSAMYLCASSYGRGVSSPLHFGNGTRLTVT.

In its sample, this clone was seen once. The rearrangement joins TRBV10-3 to TRBJ2-4; TRBD2 matches 11 bases. From germline, CDR1 is ENHRY and CDR2 SYGVKD. The CDR3 consists of 15 residues. J gave up 8 bases and V 11 bases, and 14 bases lay outside the gene matches. The CDR3 loop is CAANSGRAQGDIQYF. Here the CDR3 DNA reads TGTGCCGCAAATAGCGGGAGGGCACAAGGGGACATTCAGTACTTC.

The J gene is TRBJ2-7, the V gene TRBV6-2 or TRBV6-3, with D perhaps TRBD2 (5 bases). From germline, CDR1 is MNHEY and CDR2 SVGEGT. The CDR3 runs to 14 residues. V lost 2 bases to trimming and J lost 0 bases, with 8 bases between them. CDR3 in DNA: TGTGCCAGCAGTTACGGCCTAGCCTCCTACGAGCAGTACTTC. It codes for CASSYGLASYEQYF.

This sequence joins TRBV5-1 and TRBJ1-6; 9 bases align to TRBD1. CDR1 and CDR2 from the germline V gene are SGHRS and YFSETQ. The CDR3 has 14 residues. Unmatched junction bases numbered 5, after V lost 3 bases and J lost 10 bases. The DNA of the CDR3 is TGCGCCAGCAGCTACGGGACAGGGTCCTCACCCCTCCACTTT. As protein: CASSYGTGSSPLHF.

The genes are TRBV19 and TRBJ1-5; D unclear. CDR1 and CDR2 from the germline V gene are LNHDA and SQIVND (reference sequence). Between the trimmed V and J ends, which lost 7 bases and 8 bases, there was a span of 21 bases. CDR3 size: 15 residues. As DNA, the CDR3 is TGTGCCAGTAATGCTGGTCAGGTGTCGGCCGAGCCCCAGCATTTT. This encodes CASNAGQVSAEPQHF.

V and J are TRBV4-1 and TRBJ2-5, with TRBD2 as a possible D gene (6 bases). CDR3 length: 13 residues. The V and J ends lost 5 bases and 5 bases respectively, with 12 bases between them. Germline CDR1 reads MGHRA; CDR2 reads YSYEKL. CDR3 protein: CASSSAGTETQYF. The CDR3 region has the DNA TGCGCCAGCAGCTCCGCGGGGACGGAGACCCAGTACTTC.

About this clone itself: Other DNA sequences of this sample code for an identical CDR3. The chain uses TRBV3-1 (or the pseudogene TRBV3-2) and TRBJ2-7, with D possibly matching TRBD1 (6 bases). The V end was cut by 1 base, the J end by 2 bases, with 9 bases between. The CDR3 totals 14 residues. From germline, CDR1 is LGHDT and CDR2 YNNKEL (reference sequence). In DNA form, the CDR3 reads TGTGCCAGCAGCCAAGCGACAGGAGCCTACGAGCAGTACTTC. Translation: CASSQATGAYEQYF.

The gene calls are TRBV2 and TRBJ2-2, with a weak D call TRBD1 (7 bases). V lost 9 bases and J 5 bases, leaving 16 bases between the germline ends. The CDR3 has 14 residues. In germline, CDR1 is SNHLY, CDR2 FYNNEI. The CDR3 nucleotides are TGTGCCAGGGGGACTCGACAGGGAACCGGGGAGCTGTTTTTT. This codes for CARGTRQGTGELFF.

V gene TRBV3-1 (or the pseudogene TRBV3-2) combines with J gene TRBJ2-7; 15 positions match TRBD2. The CDR3 length is 15 residues. Looked up from germline, CDR1 is LGHDT and CDR2 is YNNKEL (reference sequence). Trimming took 4 bases from V and 4 from J; bases not matched to a gene: 2. This CDR3 is CASSLGLAGGYEQYF. CDR3 bases: TGTGCCAGCAGCCTGGGACTAGCGGGAGGATACGAGCAGTACTTC.

This rearrangement joins TRBV15 to TRBJ1-6; tentatively, D is TRBD1 (5 bases). The germline V gene has CDR1 LNHNV and CDR2 YYDKDF (reference sequence). This CDR3 is 16 amino acids long. The V gene lost 0 bases and the J gene lost 10 bases, with 16 bases spanning the gap. CDR3 region: CATSRDGEGKSSPLHF. DNA for the CDR3: TGTGCCACCAGCAGAGATGGGGAGGGGAAGTCATCACCCCTCCACTTT.

The chain combines TRBV5-6 with TRBJ2-2, with D hard to call. CDR3 length equals 13 residues. Germline-derived CDR1 and CDR2 are SGHDT and YYEEEE. Trimming shortened V by 4 bases and J by 2 bases, and 6 bases separated the two germline ends. CDR3 sequence (DNA): TGTGCCAGCAGCACCGGTAACACCGGGGAGCTGTTTTTT. It specifies CASSTGNTGELFF.

This clone was recorded only once. The chain carries TRBV27 and TRBJ1-1, with 8 bases lining up with TRBD1. This CDR3 region has 14 residues. Germline V lookup: CDR1 MNHEY, CDR2 SMNVEV (reference sequence). Losses at the gene ends were 5 bases for V and 2 bases for J; bases not matched to a gene: 4. CDR3 protein: CASSVQGVNTEAFF. The CDR3 DNA reads as TGTGCCAGCAGTGTACAGGGGGTCAACACTGAAGCTTTCTTT.

This chain connects TRBV28 to TRBJ2-3; 8 positions match TRBD2. Germline V gene sequence: CDR1 MDHEN, CDR2 SYDVKM. The CDR3 runs to 17 residues. Trimming at V came to 3 bases and at J to 0 bases, leaving 8 bases not matched to a gene. The CDR3 coding sequence is TGTGCCAGCAGTTTGTTTGGCGGGAGGTTTAGCACAGATACGCAGTATTTT. It codes for CASSLFGGRFSTDTQYF.

This clone appeared a few times. V gene TRBV6-5 combines with J gene TRBJ1-1; D is possibly TRBD1 (6 bases). V shed 6 bases and J shed 6 bases, with 17 bases lying between them. The germline V gene has CDR1 MNHEY and CDR2 SVGAGI. This CDR3 comprises 14 residues. The CDR3 DNA reads as TGTGCCAGCAGGGGACACGGCGGGAGAGCTGAAGCTTTCTTT. It yields the protein CASRGHGGRAEAFF.

J is TRBJ1-2 and V is TRBV7-2; D possibly corresponds to TRBD1 (5 bases). The germline V gene encodes CDR1 SGHTA and CDR2 FQGNSA. Trimming stripped 3 bases from V and 3 bases from J, with 17 bases between. The CDR3 has 16 residues. The CDR3 is CASSFLTGPGDYGYTF. CDR3 in DNA: TGTGCCAGCAGCTTCTTGACGGGACCGGGGGACTATGGCTACACCTTC.

In its sample, this clone was seen a few times. The V gene is TRBV9, the J gene TRBJ2-3; D is perhaps TRBD2 (6 bases). The CDR3 sequence is 15 residues long. V lost 0 bases to trimming and J lost 6 bases, with 14 bases between them. CDR1 and CDR2 from the germline V gene are SGDLS and YYNGEE. The CDR3 DNA reads TGTGCCAGCAGCGTAGGGAGGGCCTTCGGGGATACGCAGTATTTT. This sequence encodes CASSVGRAFGDTQYF.

This chain links TRBV6-5 with TRBJ1-1; D perhaps matches TRBD1 (5 bases). The CDR3 has 14 residues. V shed 8 bases and J shed 0 bases, with 13 bases lying between them. The germline V gene has CDR1 MNHEY and CDR2 SVGAGI. This chain's CDR3 is CASAPQALNTEAFF. DNA of the CDR3: TGTGCCAGCGCCCCACAGGCCCTGAACACTGAAGCTTTCTTT.

This chain connects TRBV18 to TRBJ2-7; D is perhaps TRBD2 (5 bases). V lost 4 bases and J lost 4, with 17 bases in between. The germline gives CDR1 KGHSH, CDR2 LQKENI. The CDR3 is 15 amino acids. The CDR3, as DNA: TGTGCCAGCTCACGAGGGTTTACCACTGATTACGAGCAGTACTTC. Encoded protein: CASSRGFTTDYEQYF. The entire variable domain, with the rest obtained from reference TRBV18 and TRBJ2-7, is as follows: NAGVMQNPRHLVRRRGQEARLRCSPMKGHSHVYWYRQLPEEGLKFMVYLQKENIIDESGMPKERFSAEFPKEGPSILRIQQVVRGDSAAYFCASSRGFTTDYEQYFGPGTRLTVT.

The chain combines TRBV7-3 with TRBJ2-2, with D perhaps matching TRBD1 (7 bases). Germline loops: CDR1 SGHTA, CDR2 FQGTGA. This CDR3 has 15 amino acids. Trimming pared 4 bases from V and 1 base from J, leaving 10 bases between. CDR3 DNA: TGTGCCAGCAGCTCGGGGGACAGGAACACCGGGGAGCTGTTTTTT. Translating it yields CASSSGDRNTGELFF.

The V and J genes are TRBV9 and TRBJ2-1; 10 nucleotides agree with TRBD1. The length of the CDR3 is 15 residues. Trimming cost V 3 bases and J 4 bases; bases outside gene matches: 4. Germline V lookup: CDR1 SGDLS, CDR2 YYNGEE. In DNA, the CDR3 is TGTGCCAGCAGCGACAGGACAGGGGGGTACAATGAGCAGTTCTTC. It translates to CASSDRTGGYNEQFF.

The chain uses TRBV18 and TRBJ2-3; D may be TRBD2 (5 bases). V was pared by 0 bases and J by 4 bases, with 8 bases between. This CDR3 comprises 14 residues. The V gene's germline CDR1 is KGHSH and CDR2 LQKENI. The CDR3 coding sequence is TGTGCCAGCTCACCACCTACGAGGGCAGATACGCAGTATTTT. Encoded protein: CASSPPTRADTQYF.